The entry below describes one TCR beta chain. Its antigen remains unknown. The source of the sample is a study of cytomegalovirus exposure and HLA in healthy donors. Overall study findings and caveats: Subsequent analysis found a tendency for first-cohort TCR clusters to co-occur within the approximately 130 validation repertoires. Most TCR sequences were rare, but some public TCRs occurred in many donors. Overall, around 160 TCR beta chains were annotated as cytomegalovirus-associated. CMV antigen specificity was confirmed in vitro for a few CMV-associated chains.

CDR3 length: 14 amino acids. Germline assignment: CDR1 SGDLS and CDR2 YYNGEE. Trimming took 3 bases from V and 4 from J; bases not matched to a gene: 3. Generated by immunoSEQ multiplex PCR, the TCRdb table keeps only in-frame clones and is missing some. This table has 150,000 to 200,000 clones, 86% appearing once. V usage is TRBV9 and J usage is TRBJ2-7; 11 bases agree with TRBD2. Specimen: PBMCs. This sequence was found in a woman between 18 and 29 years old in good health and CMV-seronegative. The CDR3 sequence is CASSGSGRAYEQYF. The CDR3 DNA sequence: TGTGCCAGCAGCGGTAGCGGGAGGGCTTACGAGCAGTACTTC. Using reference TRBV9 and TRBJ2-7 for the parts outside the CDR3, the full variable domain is DSGVTQTPKHLITATGQRVTLRCSPRSGDLSVYWYQQSLDQGLQFLIQYYNGEERAKGNILERFSAQQFPDLHSELNLSSLELGDSALYFCASSGSGRAYEQYFGPGTRLTVT.